This TCR beta chain was recorded in a study of T cell repertoires in cytomegalovirus infection. Study-wide background: Public TCR beta signatures were indicative of both CMV infection and a matching HLA type. Findings and limits, study-wide: HLA-C-restricted CMV clonotypes gave the most frequent clonotype in two of eight donors.

V was trimmed by 0 bases and J by 4 bases, leaving 12 bases between them. CDR1 and CDR2 (germline): SGHAT, FQNNGV. The CDR3 totals 15 residues. Comment on this clonotype: Its antigen is not identified.

Each CDR3 protein is one row after TCRdb ran MiXCR on the reads. The sample shows about 120,000 distinct CDR3 sequences, over 9.5% of them seen only once. The chain combines TRBV11-2 with TRBJ1-2; the D gene is possibly TRBD1 (5 bases). This receptor was taken from a human donor in good health (CMV status not recorded). Some clones in this sample may be carry-over from other donors' samples. The sequencing input was PBMCs, sequenced either directly or after in vitro stimulation (not recorded which). CDR3 protein: CASSLERRGVYGYTF. CDR3 coding DNA: TGTGCCAGCAGCTTAGAACGGCGAGGGGTCTATGGCTACACCTTC.